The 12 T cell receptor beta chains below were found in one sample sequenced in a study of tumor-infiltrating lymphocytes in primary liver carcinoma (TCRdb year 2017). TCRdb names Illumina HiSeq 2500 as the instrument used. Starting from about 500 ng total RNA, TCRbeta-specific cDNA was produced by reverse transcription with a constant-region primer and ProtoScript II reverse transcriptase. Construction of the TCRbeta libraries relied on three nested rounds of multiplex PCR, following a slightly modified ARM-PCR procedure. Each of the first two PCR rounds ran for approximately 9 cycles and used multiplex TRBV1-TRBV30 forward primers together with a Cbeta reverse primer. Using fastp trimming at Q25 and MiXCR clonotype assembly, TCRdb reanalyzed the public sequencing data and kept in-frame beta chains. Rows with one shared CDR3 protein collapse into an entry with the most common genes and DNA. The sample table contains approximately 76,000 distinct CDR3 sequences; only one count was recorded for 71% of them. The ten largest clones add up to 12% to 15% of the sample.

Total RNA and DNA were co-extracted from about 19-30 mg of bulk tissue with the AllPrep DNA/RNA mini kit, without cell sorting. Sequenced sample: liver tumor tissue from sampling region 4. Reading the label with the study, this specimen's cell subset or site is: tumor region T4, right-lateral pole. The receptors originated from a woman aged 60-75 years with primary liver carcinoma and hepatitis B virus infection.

The CDR3 nucleotides are TGCAGTGCTAGTAAGAGCTCCTACGAGCAGTACTTC. It codes for CSASKSSYEQYF. V gene TRBV20-1 combines with J gene TRBJ2-7; D gene unclear. This CDR3 spans 12 amino acids. V shed 3 bases and J shed 0 bases, with 6 bases lying between them. CDR1 and CDR2 (germline): DFQATT, SNEGSKA (reference sequence).

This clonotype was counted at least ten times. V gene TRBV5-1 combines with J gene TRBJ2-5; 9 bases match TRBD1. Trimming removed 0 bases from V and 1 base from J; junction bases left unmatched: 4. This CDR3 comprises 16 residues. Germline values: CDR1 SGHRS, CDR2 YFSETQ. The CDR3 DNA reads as TGCGCCAGCAGCTTGGGACAGGGGGGATTCCAAGAGACCCAGTACTTC. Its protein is CASSLGQGGFQETQYF.

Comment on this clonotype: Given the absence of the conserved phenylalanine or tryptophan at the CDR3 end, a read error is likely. The CDR3 DNA follows: TGCAGCGTTGCGCGGGACATCCGAGAGACCCAGTACCTC. Protein product: CSVARDIRETQYL. V is TRBV29-1 and J is TRBJ2-5; D may be TRBD1 or TRBD2 (6 bases each). V lost 4 bases, J lost 4 bases, and 13 bases lay in between. This CDR3 spans 13 amino acids. The germline gives CDR1 SQVTM, CDR2 ANQGSEA.

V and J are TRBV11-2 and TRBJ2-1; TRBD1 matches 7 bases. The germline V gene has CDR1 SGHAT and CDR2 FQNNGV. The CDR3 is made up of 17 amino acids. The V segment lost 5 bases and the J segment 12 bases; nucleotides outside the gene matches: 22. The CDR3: CASSIRPGQRFYNRQFF. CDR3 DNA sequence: TGTGCCAGCAGCATACGACCGGGACAGAGATTCTACAATAGGCAGTTCTTC.

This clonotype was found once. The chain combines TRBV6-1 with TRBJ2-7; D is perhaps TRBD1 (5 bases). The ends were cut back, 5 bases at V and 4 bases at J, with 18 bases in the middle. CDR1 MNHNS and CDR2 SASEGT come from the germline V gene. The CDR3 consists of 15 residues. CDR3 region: CASSKGNLDTYEQYF. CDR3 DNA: TGTGCCAGCAGTAAGGGGAACTTAGACACTTACGAGCAGTACTTC.

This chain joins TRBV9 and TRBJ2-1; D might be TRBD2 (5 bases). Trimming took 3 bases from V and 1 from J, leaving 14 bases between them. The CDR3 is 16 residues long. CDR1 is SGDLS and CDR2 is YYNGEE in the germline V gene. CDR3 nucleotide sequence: TGTGCCAGCAGCGATTTAGCGAGAGGATCCTACAATGAGCAGTTCTTC. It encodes CASSDLARGSYNEQFF.

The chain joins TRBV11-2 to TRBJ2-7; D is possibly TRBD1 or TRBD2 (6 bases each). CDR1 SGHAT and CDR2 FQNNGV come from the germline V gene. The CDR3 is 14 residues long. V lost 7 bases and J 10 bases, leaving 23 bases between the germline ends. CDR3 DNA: TGTGCCAGCAATCCCCCTTCAGGGGCTAGCGATCAGTACTTC. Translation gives CASNPPSGASDQYF.

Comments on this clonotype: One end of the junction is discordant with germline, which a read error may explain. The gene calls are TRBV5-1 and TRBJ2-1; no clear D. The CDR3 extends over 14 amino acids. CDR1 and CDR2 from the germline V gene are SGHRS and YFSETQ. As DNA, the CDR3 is TGCACCAGCAGCTTGGACGCTCAATACAATGAGCAATTCTTC. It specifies CTSSLDAQYNEQFF.

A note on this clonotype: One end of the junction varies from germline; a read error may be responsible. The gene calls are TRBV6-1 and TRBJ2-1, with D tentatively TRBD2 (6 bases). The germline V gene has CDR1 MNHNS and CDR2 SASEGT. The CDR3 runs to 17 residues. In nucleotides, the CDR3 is TGTGCCAGCAATGAAGTCGGGACTTGCGGATCCCGGAATGAGCAGCTCTTC. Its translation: CASNEVGTCGSRNEQLF.

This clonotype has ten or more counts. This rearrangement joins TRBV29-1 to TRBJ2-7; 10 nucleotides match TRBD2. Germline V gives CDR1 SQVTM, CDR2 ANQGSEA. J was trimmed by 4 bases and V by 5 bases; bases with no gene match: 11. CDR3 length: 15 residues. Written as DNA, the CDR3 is TGCAGCGTTCAGAAGGGGGCTAGCGGGAGTTACGAGCAGTACTTC. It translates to CSVQKGASGSYEQYF.

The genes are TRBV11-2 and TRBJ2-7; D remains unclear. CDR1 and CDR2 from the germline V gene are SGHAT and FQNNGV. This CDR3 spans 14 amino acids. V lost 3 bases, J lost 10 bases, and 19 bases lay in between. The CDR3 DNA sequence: TGTGCCAGCAGCTTCACCGGTAGAACCTACGTACAGTACTTC. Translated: CASSFTGRTYVQYF. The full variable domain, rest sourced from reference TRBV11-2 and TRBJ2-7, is EAGVAQSPRYKIIEKRQSVAFWCNPISGHATLYWYQQILGQGPKLLIQFQNNGVVDDSQLPKDRFSAERLKGVDSTLKIQPAKLEDSAVYLCASSFTGRTYVQYFGPGTRLTVT.

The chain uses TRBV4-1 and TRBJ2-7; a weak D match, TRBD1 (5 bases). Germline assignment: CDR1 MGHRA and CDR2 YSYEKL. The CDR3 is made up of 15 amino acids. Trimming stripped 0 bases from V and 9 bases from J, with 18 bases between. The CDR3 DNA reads TGCGCCAGCAGCCAAGATTCACCGCAGGGCTGCGTGCAGTACTTC. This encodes CASSQDSPQGCVQYF.